Listed here are 8 T cell receptor beta chains from one sample, sequenced in a study of T-cell reconstitution after alpha-beta-depleted transplantation in children. As it was prepared, the TCRbeta library received unique molecular identifiers. TCRdb re-called the PCR reads through MiXCR, storing one row per CDR3 protein. The sample comprises around 680,000 distinct CDR3 sequences, roughly 17% of which are singletons, and approximately 1% rests with the top ten. This sample comprised PBMCs from the stem cell graft donor, obtained from the stem cell graft. Receptor source: a human donor who donated a stem cell graft to a child with acute myeloid leukemia.

This clonotype was counted once. A read error may be the cause here, since a much bigger clone is one base away. The J gene is TRBJ1-1, the V gene TRBV6-2 or TRBV6-3; D is unclear. V gave up 2 bases and J gave up 1 base, with 8 bases separating them. The CDR3 contains 14 residues. Germline-derived CDR1 and CDR2 are MNHEY and SVGEGT. CDR3 sequence: CASSYTDQNTEAFF. Here the CDR3 DNA reads TGTGCCAGCAGTTACACCGACCAGAACACTGAAGCTTTCTTT.

In regard to this clonotype: The missing conserved phenylalanine or tryptophan at the end of this CDR3 makes a read error likely. The chain combines TRBV5-1 with TRBJ2-3; no clear D. The CDR3 has 12 residues. Germline V gene data show CDR1 as SGHRS and CDR2 as YFSETQ. Between the trimmed V and J ends, which lost 4 bases and 6 bases, there was a span of 9 bases. DNA of the CDR3: TGCGCCAGCAGCCTCTATCAGGATACGCAGTATTGT. Translating it yields CASSLYQDTQYC.

This clonotype was found many times. The chain carries TRBV20-1 and TRBJ2-5; perhaps TRBD2 as D (6 bases). Between the trimmed V and J ends, which lost 3 bases and 4 bases, there was a span of 18 bases. The germline CDR1 and CDR2 sequences are DFQATT and SNEGSKA (reference sequence). This CDR3 region has 15 residues. The CDR3 DNA sequence: TGCAGTGCTAGGTTCAGAGGGGAGGTGAGAGAGACCCAGTACTTC. This sequence encodes CSARFRGEVRETQYF.

As regards this clonotype: A much larger clone differs by one base, so this may be a read error. The rearrangement uses TRBV20-1 and TRBJ2-1; TRBD1 aligns across 8 bases. The CDR3 contains 16 residues. CDR1 is DFQATT and CDR2 is SNEGSKA in the germline V gene (reference sequence). Here the CDR3 DNA reads TGCTGTGCTAGAGAGAACCGGGACAGGCCTTACAATGAGCAGTTCTTC. This gives the protein CCARENRDRPYNEQFF.

Only a few counts were recorded for this clonotype. The rearrangement joins TRBV4-3 to TRBJ1-1; D is ambiguous. Trimming removed 0 bases from V and 5 bases from J, with 10 bases in between. CDR3 length equals 14 residues. Germline CDR1 is LGHNA and CDR2 is YSLEER. As DNA, the CDR3 is TGCGCCAGCAGCCAAGATTCGGGTTCTACTGAAGCTTTCTTT. This encodes CASSQDSGSTEAFF.

This clonotype was counted between two and nine times. The gene calls are TRBV7-2 and TRBJ2-3; D tentatively reads TRBD1 or TRBD2 (6 bases each). V was cut by 5 bases and J by 1 base, with 19 bases left in between. CDR3 size: 17 residues. CDR1 and CDR2 from the germline V gene are SGHTA and FQGNSA. CDR3: CASSIGLGGLGTDTQYF. CDR3 nucleotides: TGTGCCAGCAGCATAGGCCTGGGGGGCTTGGGCACAGATACGCAGTATTTT.

This clonotype was seen many times. This chain links TRBV9 with TRBJ2-7, with D tentatively TRBD1 (5 bases). CDR1 and CDR2 (germline): SGDLS, YYNGEE. This CDR3 spans 15 amino acids. Trimming stripped 3 bases from V and 0 bases from J, with 13 bases between. The CDR3, as DNA: TGTGCCAGCAGCGCCTTTGACAGTACCTCCTACGAGCAGTACTTC. As protein: CASSAFDSTSYEQYF.

The gene calls are TRBV5-1 and TRBJ1-5; D call uncertain. The germline CDR1 and CDR2 sequences are SGHRS and YFSETQ. CDR3 size: 14 residues. The V and J ends lost 0 bases and 5 bases respectively, with 9 bases between them. The CDR3 region is CASSLGPTYQPQHF. CDR3 DNA: TGCGCCAGCAGCTTGGGGCCTACCTATCAGCCCCAGCATTTT.